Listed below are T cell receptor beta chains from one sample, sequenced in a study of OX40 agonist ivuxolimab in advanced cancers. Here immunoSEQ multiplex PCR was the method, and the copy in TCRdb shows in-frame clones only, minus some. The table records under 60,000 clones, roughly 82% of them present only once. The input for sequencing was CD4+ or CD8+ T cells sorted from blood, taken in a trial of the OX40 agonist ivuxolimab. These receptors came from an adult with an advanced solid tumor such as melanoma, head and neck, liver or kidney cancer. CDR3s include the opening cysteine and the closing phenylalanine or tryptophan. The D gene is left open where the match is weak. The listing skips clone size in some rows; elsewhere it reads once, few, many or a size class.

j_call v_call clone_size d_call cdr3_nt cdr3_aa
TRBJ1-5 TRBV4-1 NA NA TGCGCCAGCAGCCGTCTAGGAGGGGCCGGGCAGCCCCAGCATTTT CASSRLGGAGQPQHF
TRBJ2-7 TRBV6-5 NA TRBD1 TGTGCCAGCACCACCGCGGACAGGGACTACGAGCAGTACTTC CASTTADRDYEQYF
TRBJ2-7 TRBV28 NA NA TGTGCCAGCAGCTCCGGGCCCCCCTACGAGCAGTACTTC CASSSGPPYEQYF
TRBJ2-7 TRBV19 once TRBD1 TGTGCCAGTAGCGCCTCCGGGACAGGGGGCTTCGAGCAGTACTTC CASSASGTGGFEQYF
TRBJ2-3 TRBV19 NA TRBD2 TGTGCCAGTAGTATGTGGCTAGCGGGGAGCACAGATACGCAGTATTTT CASSMWLAGSTDTQYF
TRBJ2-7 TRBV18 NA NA TGTGCCAGCTCACCACCCAGGGCGGACTCCTACGAGCAGTACTTC CASSPPRADSYEQYF
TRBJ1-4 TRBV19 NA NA TGTGCCAGTAGTTTGATGAGAGCAACTAATGAAAAACTGTTTTTT CASSLMRATNEKLFF
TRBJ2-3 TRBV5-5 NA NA TGTGCCAGCAGCTTGAACCCCACAGATACGCAGTATTTT CASSLNPTDTQYF
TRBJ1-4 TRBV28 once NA TGTGCCAGCAGTCCAGCAGGGAGGGTAACTAATGAAAAACTGTTTTTT CASSPAGRVTNEKLFF
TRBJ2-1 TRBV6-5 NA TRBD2 TGTGCCAGCAGCCTCCGACTAGCCCCCTACAATGAGCAGTTCTTC CASSLRLAPYNEQFF
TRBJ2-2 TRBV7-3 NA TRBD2 TGTGCCAGCAGCCCTCGGGCGGGGGGCATGAACACCGGGGAGCTGTTTTTT CASSPRAGGMNTGELFF
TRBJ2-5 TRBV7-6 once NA TGTGCCAGCAGCTTAGCGCTGGCAGGGAAACTTGGGACCCAGTACTTC CASSLALAGKLGTQYF
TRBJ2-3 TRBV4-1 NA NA TGCGCCAGCAGCCAAGATCACTGGGGGCAAGGAGTAGATACGCAGTATTTT CASSQDHWGQGVDTQYF
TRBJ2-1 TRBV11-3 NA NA TGTGCCAGCAGATTAACTGGGGAGCAGTTCTTC CASRLTGEQFF